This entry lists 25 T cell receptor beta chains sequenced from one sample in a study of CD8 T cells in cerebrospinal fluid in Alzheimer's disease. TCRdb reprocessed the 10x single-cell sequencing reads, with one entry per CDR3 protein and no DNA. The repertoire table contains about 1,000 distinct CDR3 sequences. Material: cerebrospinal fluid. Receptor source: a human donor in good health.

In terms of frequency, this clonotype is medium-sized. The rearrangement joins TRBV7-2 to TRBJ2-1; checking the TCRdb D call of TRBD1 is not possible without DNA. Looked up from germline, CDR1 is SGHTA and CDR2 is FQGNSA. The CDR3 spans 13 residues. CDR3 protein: CASSLARQNEQFF.

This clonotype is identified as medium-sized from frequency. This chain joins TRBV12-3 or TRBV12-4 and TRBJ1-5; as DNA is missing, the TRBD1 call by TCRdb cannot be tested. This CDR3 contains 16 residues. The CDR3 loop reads CASSAPGQSGNQPQHF.

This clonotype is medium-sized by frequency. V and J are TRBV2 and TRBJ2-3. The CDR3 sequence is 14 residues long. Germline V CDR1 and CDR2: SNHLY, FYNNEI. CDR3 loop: CASSVRQGTDTQYF. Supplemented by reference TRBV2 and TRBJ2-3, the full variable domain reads EPEVTQTPSHQVTQMGQEVILRCVPISNHLYFYWYRQILGQKVEFLVSFYNNEISEKSEIFDDQFSVERPDGSNFTLKIRSTKLEDSAMYFCASSVRQGTDTQYFGPGTRLTVL.

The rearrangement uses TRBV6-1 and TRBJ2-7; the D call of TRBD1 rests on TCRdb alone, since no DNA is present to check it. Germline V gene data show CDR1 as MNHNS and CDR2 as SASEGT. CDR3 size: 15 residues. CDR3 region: CASQRGSYFFYEQYF.

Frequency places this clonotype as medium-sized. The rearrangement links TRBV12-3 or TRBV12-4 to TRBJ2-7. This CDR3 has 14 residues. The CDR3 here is CASSLAGAHIEQYF.

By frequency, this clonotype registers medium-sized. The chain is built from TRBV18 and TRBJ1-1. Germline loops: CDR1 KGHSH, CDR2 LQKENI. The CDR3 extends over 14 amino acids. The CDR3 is CASSPLPRNTEAFF.

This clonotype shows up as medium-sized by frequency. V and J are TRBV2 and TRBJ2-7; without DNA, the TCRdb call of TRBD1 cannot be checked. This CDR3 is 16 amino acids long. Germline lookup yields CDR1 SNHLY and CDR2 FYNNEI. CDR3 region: CASSDFGGLQPGEQYF. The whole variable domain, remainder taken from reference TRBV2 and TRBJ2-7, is EPEVTQTPSHQVTQMGQEVILRCVPISNHLYFYWYRQILGQKVEFLVSFYNNEISEKSEIFDDQFSVERPDGSNFTLKIRSTKLEDSAMYFCASSDFGGLQPGEQYFGPGTRLTVT.

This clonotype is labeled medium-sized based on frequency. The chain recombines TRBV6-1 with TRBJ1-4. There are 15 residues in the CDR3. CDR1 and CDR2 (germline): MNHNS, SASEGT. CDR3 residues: CASSEWAGRDEKLFF.

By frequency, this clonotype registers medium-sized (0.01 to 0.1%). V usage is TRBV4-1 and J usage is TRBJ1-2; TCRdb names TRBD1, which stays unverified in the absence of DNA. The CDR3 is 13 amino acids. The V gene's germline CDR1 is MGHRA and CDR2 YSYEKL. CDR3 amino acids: CASSLRDTVGYTF.

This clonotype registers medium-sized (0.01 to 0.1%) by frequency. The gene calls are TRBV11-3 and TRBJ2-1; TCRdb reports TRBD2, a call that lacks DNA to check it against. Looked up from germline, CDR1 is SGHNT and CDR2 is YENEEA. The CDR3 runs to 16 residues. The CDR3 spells CASSSLGGGVANEQFF.

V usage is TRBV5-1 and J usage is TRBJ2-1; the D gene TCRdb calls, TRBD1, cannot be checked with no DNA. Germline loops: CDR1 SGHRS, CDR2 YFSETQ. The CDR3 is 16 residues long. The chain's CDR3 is CASSPRPPDSYNEQFF.

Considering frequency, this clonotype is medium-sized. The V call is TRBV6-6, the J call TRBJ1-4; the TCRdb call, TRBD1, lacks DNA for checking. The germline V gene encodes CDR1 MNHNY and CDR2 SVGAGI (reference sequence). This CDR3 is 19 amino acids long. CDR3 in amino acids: CASRSEGQGKSRANEKLFF.

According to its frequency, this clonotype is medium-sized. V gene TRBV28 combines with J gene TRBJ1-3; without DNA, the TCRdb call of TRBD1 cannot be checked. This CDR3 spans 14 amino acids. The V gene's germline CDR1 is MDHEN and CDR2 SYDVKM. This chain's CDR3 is CASSNQGTGNTIYF. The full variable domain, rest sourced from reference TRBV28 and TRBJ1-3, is DVKVTQSSRYLVKRTGEKVFLECVQDMDHENMFWYRQDPGLGLRLIYFSYDVKMKEKGDIPEGYSVSREKKERFSLILESASTNQTSMYLCASSNQGTGNTIYFGEGSWLTVV.

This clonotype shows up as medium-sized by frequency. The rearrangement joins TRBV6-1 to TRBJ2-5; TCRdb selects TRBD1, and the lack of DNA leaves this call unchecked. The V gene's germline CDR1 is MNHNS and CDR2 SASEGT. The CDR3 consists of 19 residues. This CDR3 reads CASSEVVRGRLQPKETQYF.

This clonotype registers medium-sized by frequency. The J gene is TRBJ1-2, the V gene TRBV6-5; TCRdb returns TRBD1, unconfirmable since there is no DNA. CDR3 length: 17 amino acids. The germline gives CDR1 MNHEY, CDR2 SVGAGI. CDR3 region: CASSYLGQGSTNYGYTF.

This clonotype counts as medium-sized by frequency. CDR3 loop: CASSSQTSLGSHEQYF. The V call is TRBV7-2, the J call TRBJ2-7. CDR3 length: 16 amino acids. Germline V lookup: CDR1 SGHTA, CDR2 FQGNSA. Looking up the rest from reference TRBV7-2 and TRBJ2-7 gives the full variable domain: GAGVSQSPSNKVTEKGKDVELRCDPISGHTALYWYRQSLGQGLEFLIYFQGNSAPDKSGLPSDRFSAERTGGSVSTLTIQRTQQEDSAVYLCASSSQTSLGSHEQYFGPGTRLTVT.

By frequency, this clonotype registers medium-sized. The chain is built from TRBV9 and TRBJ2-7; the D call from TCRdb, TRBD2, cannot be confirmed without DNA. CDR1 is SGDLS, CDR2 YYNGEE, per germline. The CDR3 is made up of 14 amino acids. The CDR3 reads CASSVASGSYEQYF.

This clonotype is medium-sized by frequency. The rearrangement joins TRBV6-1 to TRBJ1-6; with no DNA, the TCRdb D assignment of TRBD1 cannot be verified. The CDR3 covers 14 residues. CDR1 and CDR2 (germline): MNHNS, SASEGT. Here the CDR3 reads CASTAYGTNSPLHF.

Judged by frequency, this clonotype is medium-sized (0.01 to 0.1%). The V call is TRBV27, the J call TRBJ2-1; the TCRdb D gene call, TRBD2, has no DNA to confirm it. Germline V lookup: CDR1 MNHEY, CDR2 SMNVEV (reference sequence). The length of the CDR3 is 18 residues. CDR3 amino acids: CASSLIAGAPKEYNEQFF.

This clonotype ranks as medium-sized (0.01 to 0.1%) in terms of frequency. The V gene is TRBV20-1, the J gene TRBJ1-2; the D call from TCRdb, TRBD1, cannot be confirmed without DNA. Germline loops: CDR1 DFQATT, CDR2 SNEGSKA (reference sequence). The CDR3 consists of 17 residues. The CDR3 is CSAPYTLPGQGGWGYTF.

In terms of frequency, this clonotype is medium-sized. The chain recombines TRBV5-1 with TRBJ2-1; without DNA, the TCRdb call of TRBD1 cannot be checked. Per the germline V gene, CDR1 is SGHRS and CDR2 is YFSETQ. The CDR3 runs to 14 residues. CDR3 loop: CASSLGQINNEQFF.

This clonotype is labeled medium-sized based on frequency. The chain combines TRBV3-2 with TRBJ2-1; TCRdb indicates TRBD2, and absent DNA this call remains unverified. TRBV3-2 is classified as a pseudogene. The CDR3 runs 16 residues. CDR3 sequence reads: CASSQGIPRARNEQFF.

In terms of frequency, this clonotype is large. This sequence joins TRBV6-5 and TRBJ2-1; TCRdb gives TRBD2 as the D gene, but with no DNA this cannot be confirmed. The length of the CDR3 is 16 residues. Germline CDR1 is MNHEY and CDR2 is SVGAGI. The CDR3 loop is CASKRRGGAIGYEQFF.

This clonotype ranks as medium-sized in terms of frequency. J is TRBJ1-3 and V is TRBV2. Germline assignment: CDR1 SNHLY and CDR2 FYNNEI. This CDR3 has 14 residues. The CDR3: CASSVNAAGNTIYF.

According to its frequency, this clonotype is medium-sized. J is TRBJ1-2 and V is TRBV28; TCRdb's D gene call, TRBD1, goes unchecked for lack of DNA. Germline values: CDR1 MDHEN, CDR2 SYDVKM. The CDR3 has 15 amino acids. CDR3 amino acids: CASVKAGRGANGYTF.